The 26 T cell receptor beta chains reported below all come from one sample, sequenced in a study of cytomegalovirus exposure and HLA in healthy donors (TCRdb year 2017). Library creation used the immunoSEQ multiplex PCR assay. A mixture of 60 forward primers for TCR Vbeta segments and 13 reverse primers for TCR Jbeta segments was used in the multiplex PCR. This is the immuneACCESS table as TCRdb keeps it, with only in-frame sequences that have V and J called. A part of the clones is gone; compared with another copy, unresolved V genes explain less than half, and the rest is unexplained. The sample contains about 200,000 clones, approximately 80% of them found a single time. 0.9% to 1.2% of the sample is held by the ten biggest clonotypes. The sequenced sample consisted of PBMCs. The receptors stem from a middle-aged woman in good health and CMV-seronegative.

In DNA form, the CDR3 reads TGTGCCAGCAGTTTTTTTAGCGGGAGGTTTGGCACCGGGGAGCTGTTTTTT. Protein sequence: CASSFFSGRFGTGELFF. This chain joins TRBV28 and TRBJ2-2, with 10 bases aligning to TRBD2. The V gene's germline CDR1 is MDHEN and CDR2 SYDVKM. V lost 3 bases, J lost 4 bases, and 8 bases stayed unmatched. The CDR3 runs 17 residues.

V is TRBV19 and J is TRBJ2-7, with D tentatively TRBD1 (5 bases). Germline V CDR1 and CDR2: LNHDA, SQIVND (reference sequence). The CDR3 covers 17 residues. Trimming removed 1 base from V and 2 bases from J, with 18 bases in between. The CDR3 protein is CASSIAAPGSGPYEQYF. DNA for the CDR3: TGTGCCAGTAGTATAGCAGCCCCAGGGTCTGGGCCCTACGAGCAGTACTTC.

The rearrangement joins TRBV11-2 to TRBJ2-7; possibly TRBD1 for D (5 bases). Germline assignment: CDR1 SGHAT and CDR2 FQNNGV. Trimming shortened V by 3 bases and J by 3 bases, and 9 bases separated the two germline ends. This CDR3 is 13 amino acids long. In nucleotides, the CDR3 is TGTGCCAGCAGCTTCCGCGACAGCTACGAGCAGTACGTC. Its translation: CASSFRDSYEQYV.

The chain has TRBV19 and TRBJ1-1; TRBD1 matches 11 bases. After removal of 5 bases from V and 6 bases from J, the junction contained 8 bases not matched to a gene. Per germline, CDR1 LNHDA and CDR2 SQIVND (reference sequence). The CDR3 totals 15 residues. The CDR3 sequence: CASSSPGTGGPEAFF. Here the CDR3 DNA reads TGTGCCAGTAGTTCCCCCGGGACAGGGGGACCTGAAGCTTTCTTT.

The J gene is TRBJ2-7, the V gene TRBV29-1; TRBD1 is a possible D gene (5 bases). The CDR3 contains 12 residues. V was trimmed by 6 bases and J by 0 bases, leaving 9 bases between them. The germline CDR1 and CDR2 sequences are SQVTM and ANQGSEA. Here the CDR3 DNA reads TGCAGCGTCCAGACAGACTCCTACGAGCAGTACGTC. It is translated as CSVQTDSYEQYV.

The J gene is TRBJ1-1, the V gene TRBV5-1; 9 bases fit TRBD1. This CDR3 region has 18 residues. V trimming: 3 bases; J trimming: 5 bases; junction bases outside the gene matches: 17. Looked up from germline, CDR1 is SGHRS and CDR2 is YFSETQ. The DNA for the CDR3 is TGCGCCAGCAGCTATAGAACCGGGACAGGGTTAGTCATGACTGAAGCTTTCTTT. Protein: CASSYRTGTGLVMTEAFF.

The chain combines TRBV18 with TRBJ1-1, with 8 bases fitting TRBD1. CDR1 and CDR2 from the germline V gene are KGHSH and LQKENI. The CDR3 runs to 17 residues. J was trimmed by 0 bases and V by 3 bases; bases with no gene match: 9. The CDR3 sequence: CASSPEVGQGMNTEAFF. CDR3 DNA: TGTGCCAGCTCACCGGAAGTTGGACAGGGAATGAACACTGAAGCTTTCTTT.

This sequence joins TRBV5-1 and TRBJ1-1, with D possibly TRBD1 on 6 matching bases. This CDR3 spans 15 amino acids. V was trimmed by 4 bases and J by 5 bases, leaving 18 bases between them. From germline, CDR1 is SGHRS and CDR2 YFSETQ. CDR3 loop: CASSPMAGARTEAFF. The CDR3 DNA reads TGCGCCAGCAGCCCCATGGCAGGGGCCCGGACTGAAGCTTTCTTT.

CDR3 coding DNA: TGTGCCAGCAGACTAGAGGGACTAGCGGGAGAAGATGAGTTCTTC. Translated, it gives CASRLEGLAGEDEFF. The chain couples TRBV2 to TRBJ2-1; 14 bases fit TRBD2. The CDR3 spans 15 residues. The germline CDR1 and CDR2 sequences are SNHLY and FYNNEI. The J segment lost 14 bases and the V segment lost 6 bases, leaving 12 bases of the junction unmatched. Supplemented by reference TRBV2 and TRBJ2-1, the full variable domain reads EPEVTQTPSHQVTQMGQEVILRCVPISNHLYFYWYRQILGQKVEFLVSFYNNEISEKSEIFDDQFSVERPDGSNFTLKIRSTKLEDSAMYFCASRLEGLAGEDEFFGPGTRLTVL.

The sample holds one count of this clone. This sequence joins TRBV11-2 and TRBJ2-3, with D possibly matching TRBD2 (5 bases). There are 13 residues in the CDR3. V gave up 1 base and J gave up 3 bases, with 5 bases separating them. Germline V lookup: CDR1 SGHAT, CDR2 FQNNGV. As DNA, the CDR3 is TGTGCCAGCAGCTTAGGGACTACAGATACGCAGTATTTT. This encodes CASSLGTTDTQYF.

This chain joins TRBV29-1 and TRBJ1-1; D perhaps matches TRBD1 (5 bases). V lost 7 bases and J lost 0, with 12 bases in between. The CDR3 is made up of 13 amino acids. Germline loops: CDR1 SQVTM, CDR2 ANQGSEA. The CDR3 nucleotides read TGCAGCGGCAAGGGACTGATGAACACTGAAGCTTTCTTT. Protein sequence: CSGKGLMNTEAFF.

This clone was detected only a few times. This chain uses TRBV5-1 with TRBJ2-5; 9 positions match TRBD2. The germline V gene encodes CDR1 SGHRS and CDR2 YFSETQ. The CDR3 covers 20 residues. V gave up 0 bases and J gave up 1 base; unmatched junction bases: 16. CDR3 residues: CASSLASSGAGKQIQETQYF. The CDR3 DNA sequence: TGCGCCAGCAGCTTGGCCTCTAGCGGGGCAGGGAAACAGATCCAAGAGACCCAGTACTTC.

The chain carries TRBV7-2 and TRBJ2-3; tentatively, D is TRBD2 (5 bases). Germline lookup yields CDR1 SGHTA and CDR2 FQGNSA. Trimming pared 5 bases from V and 1 base from J, leaving 19 bases between. The CDR3 consists of 17 residues. CDR3 DNA sequence: TGTGCCAGCAGCATCCTCCCGGGGAGACTCGGCACAGATACGCAGTATTTT. As protein: CASSILPGRLGTDTQYF.

This chain uses TRBV5-1 with TRBJ2-1, with 9 bases matching TRBD2. Trimming cost V 5 bases and J 5 bases; bases outside gene matches: 8. The CDR3 covers 15 residues. Germline V CDR1 and CDR2: SGHRS, YFSETQ. The CDR3: CASSFGASGNNEQFF. In DNA form, the CDR3 reads TGCGCCAGCAGTTTCGGTGCTAGCGGGAACAATGAGCAGTTCTTC.

The gene calls are TRBV7-6 and TRBJ2-2, with no clear D. This CDR3 is 15 amino acids long. Looked up from germline, CDR1 is SGHVS and CDR2 is FNYEAQ. Trimming shortened V by 1 base and J by 5 bases, and 11 bases separated the two germline ends. CDR3 sequence reads: CASSLGSGGTGELFF. The CDR3 nucleotides read TGTGCCAGCAGCTTAGGATCAGGTGGGACCGGGGAGCTGTTTTTT.

This clone was detected only a few times. J is TRBJ2-3 and V is TRBV7-2; possible D gene TRBD1, 6 bases. There are 15 residues in the CDR3. The germline V and J ends were trimmed by 2 bases and 3 bases, with 12 bases remaining between them. Germline V lookup: CDR1 SGHTA, CDR2 FQGNSA. This chain's CDR3 is CASSLQTGGTDTQYF. The CDR3 DNA sequence: TGTGCCAGCAGCTTACAGACAGGAGGAACAGATACGCAGTATTTT.

A single count supports this clone. V is TRBV15 and J is TRBJ1-2, with D tentatively TRBD1 (5 bases). Germline V CDR1 and CDR2: LNHNV, YYDKDF (reference sequence). Trimming left V 3 bases short and J 6 bases short, with 20 bases between. This CDR3 has 16 amino acids. DNA of the CDR3: TGTGCCACCAGCAGGGTTCTAAATCAGGGCACAGATGGCTACACCTTC. This codes for CATSRVLNQGTDGYTF.

The rearrangement links TRBV2 to TRBJ2-1; 9 positions agree with TRBD1. CDR1 is SNHLY and CDR2 is FYNNEI in the germline V gene. Trimming at V came to 4 bases and at J to 6 bases, leaving 13 bases not matched to a gene. The length of the CDR3 is 17 residues. CDR3 sequence: CASSADRGSIVGNEQFF. Written as DNA, the CDR3 is TGTGCCAGCAGTGCCGACAGGGGGAGTATAGTGGGCAATGAGCAGTTCTTC.

The V call is TRBV5-6, the J call TRBJ2-3; 8 bases map to TRBD2. V lost 4 bases, J lost 0 bases, and 7 bases stayed unmatched. CDR3 length: 16 amino acids. Germline CDR1 is SGHDT and CDR2 is YYEEEE. The CDR3 region has the DNA TGTGCCAGCAGCCCGATAGCGGGGAGCAGCACAGATACGCAGTATTTT. Translated, it gives CASSPIAGSSTDTQYF.

CDR3 region: CAREIKGAGCPGELFF. CDR3 in DNA: TGTGCCAGGGAAATTAAGGGGGCCGGGTGCCCCGGGGAGCTGTTTTTT. This chain links TRBV21-1 with TRBJ2-2; no DNA check was done on the table's D call, TRBD1. TRBV21-1 constitutes a pseudogene. CDR3 length equals 16 residues.

This clone was counted between two and nine times. The rearrangement uses TRBV2 and TRBJ2-1; TRBD2 matches at 8 bases. There are 13 residues in the CDR3. With 8 bases clipped from V and 7 bases from J, the junction kept 7 bases outside the gene matches. CDR1 SNHLY and CDR2 FYNNEI come from the germline V gene. The CDR3 coding sequence is TGTGCCAGCCGGCGACTAGCGATGAATGAGCAGTTCTTC. Amino acid sequence: CASRRLAMNEQFF. Complete variable domain (other parts from reference TRBV2 and TRBJ2-1): EPEVTQTPSHQVTQMGQEVILRCVPISNHLYFYWYRQILGQKVEFLVSFYNNEISEKSEIFDDQFSVERPDGSNFTLKIRSTKLEDSAMYFCASRRLAMNEQFFGPGTRLTVL.

The J gene is TRBJ2-2, the V gene TRBV19; 8 positions match TRBD2. The germline gives CDR1 LNHDA, CDR2 SQIVND (reference sequence). The ends lost 6 bases at V and 6 bases at J; junction bases unmatched: 3. The CDR3 runs to 13 residues. This CDR3 reads CASRRAGAGELFF. The CDR3 nucleotides are TGTGCCAGTAGAAGAGCGGGAGCCGGGGAGCTGTTTTTT.

V and J are TRBV6-5 and TRBJ2-1, with D perhaps TRBD1 (5 bases). This CDR3 has 16 amino acids. The V gene's germline CDR1 is MNHEY and CDR2 SVGAGI. Trimming left V 2 bases short and J 6 bases short, with 17 bases between. CDR3 region: CASSYGRQKSSNEQFF. The CDR3 nucleotides are TGTGCCAGCAGTTACGGTAGACAGAAATCATCCAATGAGCAGTTCTTC.

V is TRBV7-8 and J is TRBJ1-3, with TRBD1 identical over 9 bases. With V trimmed by 3 bases and J by 4 bases, 4 bases remained unmatched. Germline V gene data show CDR1 as SGHVS and CDR2 as FQNEAQ. CDR3 length: 15 amino acids. CDR3 loop: CASSFTGGAGNTIYF. Here the CDR3 DNA reads TGTGCCAGCAGCTTCACAGGGGGCGCGGGAAACACCATATATTTT.

The V and J genes are TRBV4-1 and TRBJ2-1; 8 nucleotides line up with TRBD2. V lost 1 base and J lost 8; bases outside the gene matches: 10. This CDR3 has 16 amino acids. Germline assignment: CDR1 MGHRA and CDR2 YSYEKL. The CDR3, as DNA: TGCGCCAGCAGCCAAGTCCCCCCGGGAGGGCCGTATGAGCAGTTCTTC. Amino acids: CASSQVPPGGPYEQFF.

A single count supports this clone. The chain uses TRBV5-6 and TRBJ2-7; possibly TRBD2 for D (6 bases). Trimming removed 4 bases from V and 0 bases from J, with 11 bases in between. CDR1 SGHDT and CDR2 YYEEEE come from the germline V gene. CDR3 size: 14 residues. The CDR3, as DNA: TGTGCCAGCAGCCGTAGCGGACTCTCCTACGAGCAGTACTTC. It encodes CASSRSGLSYEQYF.